This T cell receptor beta chain was recorded in a study of blood T cell repertoires in COVID-19 (dated by TCRdb to about 2020). With regard to the full study: Samples covering the acute and convalescent phases of COVID-19 were provided by collaborators in the United States, Italy and Spain. The prospective study material was composed of cDNA or gDNA derived from T cells, B-cell-depleted T cells, or PBMCs. The dataset comprised deeply sampled blood TCRbeta repertoires from subjects exposed to, actively infected with, or recovered from COVID-19. The repertoires were released in a freely available public database intended as a resource for research on the immune response to SARS-CoV-2. Samples came from the ongoing ImmuneRACE study (first 160 participants) plus 1,254 subjects from 6 global collaborators. Nearly every sample came with metadata listing a de-identified subject ID, COVID-19 status, age in years and sex. Where HLA class I and class II types were available, the types were taken from metadata supplied by the sample provider, not from assay-based typing. Here is what the overall study found, with its caveats: The amount of clinical and demographic metadata varied by source and participant and was provided uncurated.

Each collaborating institution followed its own protocols to collect whole blood in K2EDTA tubes. For TCRbeta analysis, collaborators shipped samples as frozen whole blood, isolated PBMCs, or DNA extracted from either of those sample types. TCRbeta CDR3 regions were amplified from genomic DNA by means of the immunoSEQ Assay, a bias-controlled multiplex PCR. From the authors' description of their analysis: The number of nucleated cells in each sample was estimated from the amplification of reference gene primers within the assay. To quantify the absolute abundance of each unique TCRbeta CDR3 rearrangement, sequence reads were collapsed and filtered. For each sample, productive Simpson clonality was calculated by taking the square root of Simpson's diversity index across productive rearrangements. The clones in this table, taken by TCRdb from immuneACCESS, are in-frame only. Not every clone is retained; where verified, under half of the shortfall comes from an unresolved V gene, and the cause of the rest is unknown. Clone size and the V and J calls come from that table; the DNA yielded D and trimming. This sample is represented by under 250,000 clones; around 80% of them were singletons. The top ten hold more than 5% of the sample.

As regards this clone: Its antigen has not been determined. Qualities for individual bases were not recorded, and no much larger clone is one base off.

This clonotype was sampled from a human donor in a cohort sampled during active COVID-19. Sequencing was done on a sample of peripheral blood.

The DNA sequence reads TGCGCCAGCAGCTTGACCAGGGCCCAAGAAGAGACCCAGTACTTC. It encodes CASSLTRAQEETQYF. The chain is made from TRBV5-1 and TRBJ2-5; the D gene is perhaps TRBD1, from 5 matching bases. Trimming at the junction amounts to 1 base on V and 3 bases on J, and the germline ends lie 13 bases apart. The germline V gene provides CDR1 SGHRS and CDR2 YFSETQ. From the cysteine through the phenylalanine, the CDR3 covers 15 amino acids. The CDR3 DNA has 45 bases and is translated from base 1.